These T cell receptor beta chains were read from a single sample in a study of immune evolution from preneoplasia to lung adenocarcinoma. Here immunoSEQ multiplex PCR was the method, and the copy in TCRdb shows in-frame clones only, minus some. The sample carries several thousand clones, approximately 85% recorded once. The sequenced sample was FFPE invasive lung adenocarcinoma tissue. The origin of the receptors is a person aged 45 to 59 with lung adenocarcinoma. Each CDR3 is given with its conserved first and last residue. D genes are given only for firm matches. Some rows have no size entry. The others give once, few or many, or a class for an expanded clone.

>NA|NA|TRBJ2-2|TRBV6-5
TGTGCCAGCAGTCGGGACCCTAGCATACCCGGGGAGCTGTTTTTT
CASSRDPSIPGELFF
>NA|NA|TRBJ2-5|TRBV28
TGTGCCAGCAGCCGGGCCCAACAAGGACAAGAGACCCAGTACTTC
CASSRAQQGQETQYF
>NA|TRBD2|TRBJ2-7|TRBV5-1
TGCGCCAGCAGCCGCGGAGGTAGCGGGCCTACCTACGAGCAGTACTTC
CASSRGGSGPTYEQYF
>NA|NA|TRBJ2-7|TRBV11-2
TGTGCCAGCAGCTCGGCGGGACAGAATCTCTACGAGCAGTACTTC
CASSSAGQNLYEQYF
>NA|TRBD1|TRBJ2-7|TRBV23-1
TGCGCCAGCAGTCTCATCGTAGACAGGGTCGAGCAGTACTTC
CASSLIVDRVEQYF
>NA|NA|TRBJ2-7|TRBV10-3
TGTGCCATCAGTGAGTCGACTCAGGCTTACGAGCAGTACTTC
CAISESTQAYEQYF
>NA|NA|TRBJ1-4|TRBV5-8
TGTGCCAGCAGCTTGGCCTTAGATGAAAAACTGTTTTTT
CASSLALDEKLFF
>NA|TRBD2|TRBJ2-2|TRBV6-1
TGTGCCAGCAGAGAGCGGGGGGCCACCGGGGAGCTGTTTTTT
CASRERGATGELFF
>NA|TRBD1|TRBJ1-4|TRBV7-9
TGTGCCAGCAGCTTGAAGAGACAGGGTTTTCGAGAAAAACTGTTTTTT
CASSLKRQGFREKLFF
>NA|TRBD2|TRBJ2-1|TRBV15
TGTGCCACCAGCAGAGATAATTCGGGAGGCCTAAACAATGAGCAGTTCTTC
CATSRDNSGGLNNEQFF
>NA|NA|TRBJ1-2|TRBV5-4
TGTGCCAGCAGCCCCGACAGCCAACCTAACTATGGCTACACCTTC
CASSPDSQPNYGYTF
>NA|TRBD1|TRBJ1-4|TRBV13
TGTGCCAGCACCTCGGTGGGACAGGGGAATGAAAAACTGTTTTTT
CASTSVGQGNEKLFF
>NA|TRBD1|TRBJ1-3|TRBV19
TGTGCCAGTAGCAGAGACAGGGACCCTGGAAACACCATATATTTT
CASSRDRDPGNTIYF
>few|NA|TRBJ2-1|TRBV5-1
TGCGCCAGCAGCTCCCTGCAGGGGTGGGACAATGAGCAGTTCTTC
CASSSLQGWDNEQFF
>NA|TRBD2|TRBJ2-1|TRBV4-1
TGCGCCAGCAGCTCCACGTCCGGGACTAGCGGGGGAAATGAGCAGTTCTTC
CASSSTSGTSGGNEQFF
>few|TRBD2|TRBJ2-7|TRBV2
TGTGCCAGCAAGAGACTAGCGGGACCGTTGGGGGAGCAGTACTTC
CASKRLAGPLGEQYF
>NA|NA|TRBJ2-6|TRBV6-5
TGTGCCAGCAGTTATCAGGGGGCCAACGTCCTGACTTTC
CASSYQGANVLTF
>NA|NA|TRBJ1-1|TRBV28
TGTGCCGCCTCTTCGAGTGGACATATGAACACTGAAGCTTTCTTT
CAASSSGHMNTEAFF
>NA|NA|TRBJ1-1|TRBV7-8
TGTGCCAGCAGCCGTTACCGGGACCGAGATGAAGCTTTCTTT
CASSRYRDRDEAFF
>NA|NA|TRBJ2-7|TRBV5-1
TGCGCCAGCAGCTTGGTGGGGGGCGGTGATCTTCTTGAGCAGTACTTC
CASSLVGGGDLLEQYF
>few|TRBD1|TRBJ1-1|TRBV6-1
TGTGCCAGCAGTGACAGGGGGCGCGCTGAAGCTTTCTTT
CASSDRGRAEAFF
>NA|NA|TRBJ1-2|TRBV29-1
TGCAGCGTTGAGGGTTCGGGGAATGGCTACACCTTC
CSVEGSGNGYTF
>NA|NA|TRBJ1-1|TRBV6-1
TGTGCCAGCAGCCCCATTTTGGACACTGAAGCTTTCTTT
CASSPILDTEAFF
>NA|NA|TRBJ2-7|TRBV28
TGTGCCAGCAGTCTAGGACACCGCTCCTACGAGCAGTACTTC
CASSLGHRSYEQYF
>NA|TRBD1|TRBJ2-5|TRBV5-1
TGCGCCAGCAGCTTGGAGACAGGGGAGACCCAGTACTTC
CASSLETGETQYF
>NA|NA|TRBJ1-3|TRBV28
TGTGCCAGCAGTGAGAACTCTGGAAACACCATATATTTT
CASSENSGNTIYF
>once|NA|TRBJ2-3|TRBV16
TGTGCCAGCAGCCAAGGGATGCTAGATACGCAGTATTTT
CASSQGMLDTQYF